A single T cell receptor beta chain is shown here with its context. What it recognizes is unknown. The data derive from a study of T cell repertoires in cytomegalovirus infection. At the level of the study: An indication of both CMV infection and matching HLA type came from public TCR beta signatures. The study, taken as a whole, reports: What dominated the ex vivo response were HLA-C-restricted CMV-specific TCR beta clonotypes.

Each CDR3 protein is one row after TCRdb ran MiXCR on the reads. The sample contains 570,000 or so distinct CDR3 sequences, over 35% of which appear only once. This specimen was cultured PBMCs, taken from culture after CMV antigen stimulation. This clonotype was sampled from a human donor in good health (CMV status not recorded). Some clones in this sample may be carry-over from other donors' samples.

CDR3 sequence: CASSQGRQGIYEQYF. In DNA form, the CDR3 reads TGTGCCAGCAGCCAAGGCCGACAGGGAATCTACGAGCAGTACTTC. V and J are TRBV4-2 and TRBJ2-7, with 7 nucleotides matching TRBD1. Germline V CDR1 and CDR2: LGHNA, YNFKEQ. Losses at the gene ends were 1 base for V and 3 bases for J; bases not matched to a gene: 6. CDR3 length: 15 amino acids.